Following are 17 T cell receptor beta chains from one sample sequenced in a study of cytomegalovirus exposure and HLA in healthy donors (dated by TCRdb to 2017 to 2019). Libraries came from the immunoSEQ multiplex PCR assay. The multiplex PCR relied on a mix of 60 forward primers for TCR Vbeta segments and 13 reverse primers for TCR Jbeta segments. This immuneACCESS table, as held by TCRdb, lists in-frame sequences with V and J called but not all clones. Of the missing ones, under half trace to an unresolved V gene in checked studies; the others have no known cause. The sample table gives some 200,000 clones. The ten largest clones capture less than 6.5% of the sample. The sample taken for sequencing was PBMCs. The receptors shown here come from a man younger than 40 in good health and CMV-seronegative.

The rearrangement uses TRBV14 and TRBJ1-6; D may be TRBD1 (6 bases). The CDR3 extends over 13 amino acids. Trimming took 2 bases from V and 10 from J, leaving 9 bases between them. Per germline, CDR1 SGHDN and CDR2 FVKESK. The CDR3 sequence is CASSQYRESPLHF. The CDR3 bases are TGTGCCAGCAGCCAATACAGGGAATCACCCCTCCACTTT.

V and J are TRBV5-4 and TRBJ2-1; D might be TRBD1 (5 bases). V was pared by 0 bases and J by 1 base, with 11 bases between. This CDR3 is 16 amino acids long. Germline V CDR1 and CDR2: SGHNT, YYREEE (reference sequence). The CDR3: CASSLEGINSYNEQFF. CDR3 in DNA: TGTGCCAGCAGCTTGGAGGGGATAAATTCCTACAATGAGCAGTTCTTC.

The chain recombines TRBV7-2 with TRBJ1-5; tentative D call: TRBD1 (6 bases). Germline CDR1 is SGHTA and CDR2 is FQGNSA. Between the trimmed V and J ends, which lost 3 bases and 7 bases, there was a span of 16 bases. This CDR3 has 15 amino acids. The CDR3 reads CASSLNQGSEQPQHF. CDR3 DNA: TGTGCCAGCAGCTTGAATCAGGGGAGTGAGCAGCCCCAGCATTTT.

CDR3 loop: CAWKNRGGTYEQYF. The CDR3, as DNA: TGTGCCTGGAAGAACAGGGGGGGAACCTACGAGCAGTACTTC. V is TRBV30 and J is TRBJ2-7; a weak D match, TRBD1 (8 bases). Germline assignment: CDR1 GTSNPN and CDR2 SVGIG (reference sequence). The CDR3 is 14 residues long. Between the trimmed V and J ends, which lost 4 bases and 2 bases, there was a span of 15 bases.

The chain recombines TRBV11-3 with TRBJ2-2, with 8 bases lining up with TRBD1. This CDR3 has 17 amino acids. V shed 5 bases and J 4 bases; nucleotides not matched to a gene: 12. Looked up from germline, CDR1 is SGHNT and CDR2 is YENEEA. CDR3 in DNA: TGTGCCAGCAGCGGAAGAAATCGAGGACAGGGCACCGGGGAGCTGTTTTTT. Amino acids: CASSGRNRGQGTGELFF.

This chain uses TRBV28 with TRBJ2-7, with 10 bases fitting TRBD1. Germline CDR1 MDHEN, CDR2 SYDVKM. The CDR3 is made up of 15 amino acids. J gave up 6 bases and V 2 bases, and 7 bases lay outside the gene matches. The CDR3 DNA follows: TGTGCCAGCAGTTTACTAGGGACAGGGGTGTCCGAGCAGTACTTC. Protein sequence: CASSLLGTGVSEQYF.

The chain joins TRBV11-3 to TRBJ1-2; D uncertain. V lost 1 base and J 4 bases, leaving 10 bases between the germline ends. This CDR3 has 14 amino acids. Per the germline V gene, CDR1 is SGHNT and CDR2 is YENEEA. The CDR3 DNA reads TGTGCCAGCAGCTTAGGAGAACAGTCCTATGGCTACACCTTC. The encoded protein is CASSLGEQSYGYTF.

The rearrangement links TRBV27 to TRBJ2-7, with 12 bases identical to TRBD1. Germline loops: CDR1 MNHEY, CDR2 SMNVEV (reference sequence). The V gene end was trimmed by 3 bases and the J gene end by 6 bases; junction bases not matched to a gene: 9. The CDR3 length is 16 residues. As DNA, the CDR3 is TGTGCCAGCAGTTTTAGTTCCGGGACAGGGGGCCGCGAGCAGTACTTC. Translating it yields CASSFSSGTGGREQYF.

V gene TRBV29-1 combines with J gene TRBJ1-1, with 10 positions matching TRBD1. V dropped 1 base and J dropped 2; count of bases not matched to a gene: 4. The length of the CDR3 is 15 residues. Germline V gene sequence: CDR1 SQVTM, CDR2 ANQGSEA. This CDR3 is CSVEGGQGFNTEAFF. The CDR3, as DNA: TGCAGCGTTGAAGGGGGACAGGGGTTTAACACTGAAGCTTTCTTT.

V and J are TRBV5-5 and TRBJ1-4; 9 bases fit TRBD1. This CDR3 contains 14 residues. V lost 3 bases, J lost 8 bases, and 5 bases stayed unmatched. CDR1 and CDR2 from the germline V gene are SGHKS and YYEKEE (reference sequence). The CDR3 spells CASSSRTGAEKLFF. The CDR3 bases are TGTGCCAGCAGCTCAAGGACAGGGGCGGAAAAACTGTTTTTT.

This chain connects TRBV10-3 to TRBJ2-1, with 12 bases matching TRBD2. J lost 9 bases, V lost 5 bases, and 11 bases had no gene match. The CDR3 spans 16 residues. Germline CDR1 is ENHRY and CDR2 is SYGVKD. The CDR3 DNA reads TGTGCCATCAGTAGAGGACTAGCGGGGAGTGTGGGTGAGCAGTTCTTC. Translating it yields CAISRGLAGSVGEQFF.

This chain links TRBV30 with TRBJ2-3; 9 bases align to TRBD2. After removal of 3 bases from V and 1 base from J, the junction contained 5 bases not matched to a gene. Germline CDR1 and CDR2: GTSNPN and SVGIG (reference sequence). CDR3 length: 15 residues. Written as DNA, the CDR3 is TGTGCCTGGAGATTGCTAGCGGGGCGCACAGATACGCAGTATTTT. Translating gives CAWRLLAGRTDTQYF.

The V and J genes are TRBV18 and TRBJ2-5; D possibly corresponds to TRBD2 (6 bases). CDR3 length equals 16 residues. From germline, CDR1 is KGHSH and CDR2 LQKENI. V was clipped by 2 bases and J by 4 bases, with 17 bases between them. CDR3 in DNA: TGTGCCAGCTCACCAGGGGGGACGGACCTCCGAGAGACCCAGTACTTC. Translated, it gives CASSPGGTDLRETQYF.

Here the CDR3 reads CASSQDVQRSAEAFF. In nucleotides, the CDR3 is TGCGCCAGCAGCCAAGATGTCCAGCGTTCCGCTGAAGCTTTCTTT. The chain couples TRBV4-1 to TRBJ1-1, with D hard to call. The CDR3 totals 15 residues. V shed 0 bases and J shed 6 bases, with 14 bases lying between them. Germline CDR1 and CDR2: MGHRA and YSYEKL.

The genes are TRBV5-1 and TRBJ2-6, with D tentatively TRBD2 (5 bases). In germline, CDR1 is SGHRS, CDR2 YFSETQ. The V end was cut by 0 bases, the J end by 0 bases, with 7 bases between. This CDR3 contains 16 residues. The CDR3, as DNA: TGCGCCAGCAGCTTGGAAGGACTCTCTGGGGCCAACGTCCTGACTTTC. Its protein is CASSLEGLSGANVLTF.

The V call is TRBV7-9, the J call TRBJ2-5; TRBD2 matches at 7 bases. The J call may not be correct, given that the DNA end is closer to TRBJ2-7. This CDR3 comprises 13 residues. Per germline, CDR1 SEHNR and CDR2 FQNEAQ (reference sequence). This CDR3 is CASSLVGGTEQYF. CDR3 DNA sequence: TGTGCCAGCAGCTTAGTGGGAGGGACCGAGCAGTACTTC.

The chain employs TRBV6-1 and TRBJ1-5; tentative D call: TRBD1 (5 bases). The CDR3 is made up of 15 amino acids. Trimming cost V 7 bases and J 2 bases, with 15 bases left between them. Germline lookup yields CDR1 MNHNS and CDR2 SASEGT. CDR3 in DNA: TGTGCCAGCACCCCTGGCCAGGGTGGCAATCAGCCCCAGCATTTT. Amino acid sequence: CASTPGQGGNQPQHF.